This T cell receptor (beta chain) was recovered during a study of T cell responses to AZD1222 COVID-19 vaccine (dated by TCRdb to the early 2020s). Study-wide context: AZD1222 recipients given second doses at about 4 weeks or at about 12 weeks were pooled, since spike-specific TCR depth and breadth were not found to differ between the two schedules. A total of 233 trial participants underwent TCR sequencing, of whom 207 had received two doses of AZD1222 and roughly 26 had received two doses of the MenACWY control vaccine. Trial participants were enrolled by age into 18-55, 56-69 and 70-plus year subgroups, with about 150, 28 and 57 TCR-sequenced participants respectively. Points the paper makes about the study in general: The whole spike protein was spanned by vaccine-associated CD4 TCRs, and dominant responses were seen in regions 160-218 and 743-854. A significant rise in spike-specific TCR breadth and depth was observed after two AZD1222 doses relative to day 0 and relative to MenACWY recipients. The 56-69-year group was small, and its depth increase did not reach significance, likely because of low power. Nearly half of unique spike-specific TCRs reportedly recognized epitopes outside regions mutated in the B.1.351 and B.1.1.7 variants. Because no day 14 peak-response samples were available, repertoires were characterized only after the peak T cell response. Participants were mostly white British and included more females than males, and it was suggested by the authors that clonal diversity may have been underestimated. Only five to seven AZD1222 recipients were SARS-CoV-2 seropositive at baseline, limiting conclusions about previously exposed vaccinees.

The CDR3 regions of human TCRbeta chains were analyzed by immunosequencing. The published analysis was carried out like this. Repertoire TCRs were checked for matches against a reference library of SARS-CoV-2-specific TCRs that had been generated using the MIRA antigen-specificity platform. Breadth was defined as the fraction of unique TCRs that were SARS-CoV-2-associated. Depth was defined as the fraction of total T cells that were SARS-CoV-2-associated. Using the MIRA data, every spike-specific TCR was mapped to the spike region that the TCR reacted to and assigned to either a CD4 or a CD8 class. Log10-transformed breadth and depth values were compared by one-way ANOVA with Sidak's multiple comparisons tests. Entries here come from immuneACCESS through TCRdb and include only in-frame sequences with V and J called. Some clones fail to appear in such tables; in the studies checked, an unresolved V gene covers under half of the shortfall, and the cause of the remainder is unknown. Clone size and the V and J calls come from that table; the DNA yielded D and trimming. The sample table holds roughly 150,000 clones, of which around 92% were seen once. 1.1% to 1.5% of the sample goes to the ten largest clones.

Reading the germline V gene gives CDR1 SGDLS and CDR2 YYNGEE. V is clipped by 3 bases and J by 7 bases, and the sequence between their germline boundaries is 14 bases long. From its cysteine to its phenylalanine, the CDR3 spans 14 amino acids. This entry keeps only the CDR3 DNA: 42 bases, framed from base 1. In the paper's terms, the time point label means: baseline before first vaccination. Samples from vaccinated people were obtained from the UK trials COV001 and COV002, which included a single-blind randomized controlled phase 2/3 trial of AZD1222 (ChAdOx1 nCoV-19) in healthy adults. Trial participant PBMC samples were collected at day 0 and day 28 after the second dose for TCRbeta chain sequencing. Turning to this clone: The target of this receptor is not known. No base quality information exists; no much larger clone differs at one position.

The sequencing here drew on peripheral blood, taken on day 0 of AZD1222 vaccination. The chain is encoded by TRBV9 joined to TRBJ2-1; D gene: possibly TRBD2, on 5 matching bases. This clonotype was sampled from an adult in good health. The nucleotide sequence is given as TGTGCCAGCAGCGCTCAAAATAGCGCGAATGAGCAGTTCTTC. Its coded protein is CASSAQNSANEQFF.